This T cell receptor beta chain comes out of a study of T-cell memory formation after mild COVID-19. From 5'RACE with constant-segment primers came TCR alpha and TCR beta cDNA libraries that carried sample barcodes and UMIs. One entry per CDR3 protein, called by TCRdb with MiXCR from the 5' RACE reads. The sample lists about 210,000 distinct CDR3 sequences; approximately 10% were seen once. The CDR3 spans 17 residues. V shed 4 bases and J 3 bases; nucleotides not matched to a gene: 13. Germline CDR1 is SGHNT and CDR2 is YENEEA. This clonotype was seen a few times. This chain connects TRBV11-3 to TRBJ2-5; TRBD2 matches 8 bases. This TCR was sampled from a man aged 18-30 years who had mild COVID-19 (a few samples of this study predate the infection). Cell type and time point are not known. Sequenced input: PBMCs or a T cell subset sorted from them (not recorded which). CDR3 amino acids: CASSSRPTGLGEETQYF. CDR3 DNA: TGTGCCAGCAGCTCCCGGCCTACGGGACTAGGGGAAGAGACCCAGTACTTC. Together with reference TRBV11-3 and TRBJ2-5, the CDR3 gives the full variable domain: EAGVVQSPRYKIIEKKQPVAFWCNPISGHNTLYWYLQNLGQGPELLIRYENEEAVDDSQLPKDRFSAERLKGVDSTLKIQPAELGDSAVYLCASSSRPTGLGEETQYFGPGTRLLVL.